These 5 T cell receptor beta chains were all obtained from the same sample, sequenced in a study of beta chain features in type 1 diabetes listed by TCRdb under 2018. Libraries were built with the immunoSEQ multiplex PCR assay. All of the isolated RNA was reverse transcribed with the High Capacity cDNA Reverse Transcription Kit, so expressed TCRB transcripts were sequenced. TCRdb's version of the immuneACCESS table is confined to in-frame rearrangements and falls short of the full clone set. An unresolved V gene accounts for under half of the shortfall where checked; the remainder is of unknown origin. This sample has 300,000 to 400,000 clones in its table, and around 13% of those were observed once. About 0.018% of the sample is taken by the ten largest. Sample: naive CD4+ T cells from blood. Explained via the paper, the cell subset or site label denotes: true naive CD4+ T cells. The receptors derive from a man aged 18 to 29 in good health.

This clone was counted between two and nine times. The chain joins TRBV20-1 to TRBJ1-2; D is perhaps TRBD1 (6 bases). Germline lookup yields CDR1 DFQATT and CDR2 SNEGSKA (reference sequence). The length of the CDR3 is 11 residues. CDR3 in amino acids: CRRGGVDGYTF. The CDR3 nucleotides read TGCAGGCGGGGGGGCGTTGACGGCTACACCTTC.

This clone turned up a few times. Other nucleotide sequences from this sample produce the same CDR3. The rearrangement uses TRBV20-1 and TRBJ1-2; TRBD1 matches 10 bases. The CDR3 sequence is 11 residues long. Unmatched junction bases numbered 1, after V lost 5 bases and J lost 7 bases. Germline V CDR1 and CDR2: DFQATT, SNEGSKA (reference sequence). The CDR3 DNA sequence: TGCAGTGCTCGGACAGGGGGTGGCTACACCTTC. Amino acids: CSARTGGGYTF.

The V gene is TRBV11-2, the J gene TRBJ1-2; the D gene is possibly TRBD1 (5 bases). The V and J ends lost 5 bases and 4 bases respectively, with 17 bases between them. CDR3 size: 15 residues. CDR1 and CDR2 from the germline V gene are SGHAT and FQNNGV. CDR3 coding DNA: TGTGCCAGCAGCCCAGCGGGGGAGGGGCCCTATGGCTACACCTTC. Its translation: CASSPAGEGPYGYTF.

The V call is TRBV11-2, the J call TRBJ1-5; no firm D call. Trimming cost V 1 base and J 2 bases, with 9 bases left between them. CDR1 is SGHAT and CDR2 is FQNNGV in the germline V gene. The CDR3 consists of 15 residues. This CDR3 reads CASSLGLNGNQPQHF. CDR3 nucleotide sequence: TGTGCCAGCAGCTTAGGCCTAAATGGCAATCAGCCCCAGCATTTT.

V usage is TRBV4-3 and J usage is TRBJ1-2; TRBD1 is a possible D gene (5 bases). Germline V lookup: CDR1 LGHNA, CDR2 YSLEER. The CDR3 is made up of 13 amino acids. V was clipped by 0 bases and J by 8 bases, with 10 bases between them. Here the CDR3 reads CASSQDIQGGYTF. CDR3 nucleotide sequence: TGCGCCAGCAGCCAAGATATCCAGGGCGGCTACACCTTC.